These T cell receptor beta chains were read from a single sample in a study of T cell responses to AZD1222 COVID-19 vaccine. Only in-frame clones appear in the TCRdb table, and some are missing; sequencing was by immunoSEQ multiplex PCR. The sample has 75,000 to 100,000 clones, around 87% seen once. The specimen was peripheral blood, collected on day 0 of AZD1222 vaccination. The receptors shown here come from an adult in good health. Each CDR3 is given with its conserved first and last residue. The D gene is left open where the match is weak. Expanded clones are given a class, and other clones once, few, many or no size at all.

size	V	J	D	CDR3	DNA
.	TRBV11-3	TRBJ2-2	TRBD1	CASSPRGTGELFF	TGTGCCAGCAGCCCCAGGGGGACCGGGGAGCTGTTTTTT
.	TRBV20-1	TRBJ2-1	.	CSASLAFHEQFF	TGCAGTGCTAGTCTAGCATTCCATGAGCAGTTCTTC
.	TRBV9	TRBJ2-3	TRBD2	CASSVGPLAESTDTQYF	TGTGCCAGCAGCGTAGGGCCTCTAGCGGAAAGCACAGATACGCAGTATTTT
.	TRBV3-1/TRBV3-2	TRBJ1-5	.	CASSQGTQPQHF	TGTGCCAGCAGCCAAGGAACCCAGCCCCAGCATTTT
.	TRBV11-2	TRBJ2-7	.	CASSLDFGGRYEQYF	TGTGCCAGCAGCTTAGATTTCGGGGGTCGCTACGAGCAGTACTTC
.	TRBV24-1	TRBJ2-2	TRBD1	CATSEAGQGDTGELFF	TGTGCCACCAGTGAAGCCGGACAGGGGGACACCGGGGAGCTGTTTTTT
medium-sized	TRBV6-5	TRBJ1-4	TRBD1	CASSYTGTGGVEKLFF	TGTGCCAGCAGTTACACCGGGACAGGGGGCGTTGAAAAACTGTTTTTT
.	TRBV6-1	TRBJ2-7	.	CASSEDVSHSYEQYF	TGTGCCAGCAGTGAAGACGTCAGTCACTCCTACGAGCAGTACTTC
.	TRBV10-3	TRBJ1-1	.	CAISELNDLMNTEAFF	TGTGCCATCAGTGAGTTAAATGACCTAATGAACACTGAAGCTTTCTTT
.	TRBV11-2	TRBJ2-1	.	CASSLGPDNEQFF	TGTGCCAGCAGCTTAGGGCCGGACAATGAGCAGTTCTTC
.	TRBV6-1	TRBJ1-1	.	CASSEVGDLAEAFF	TGTGCCAGCAGTGAAGTAGGGGATCTAGCTGAAGCTTTCTTT
.	TRBV12-3/TRBV12-4	TRBJ2-1	.	CASSLGNEQFF	TGTGCCAGCAGTTTAGGCAATGAGCAGTTCTTC
.	TRBV15	TRBJ2-7	.	CATSRDYVYEQYF	TGTGCCACCAGCAGAGATTACGTCTACGAGCAGTACTTC
.	TRBV6-1	TRBJ2-3	TRBD2	CASSVRTSGPTDTQYF	TGTGCCAGCAGTGTAAGGACTAGCGGACCCACAGATACGCAGTATTTT
.	TRBV29-1	TRBJ1-1	TRBD1	CSPSLRGRTEAFF	TGCAGCCCCTCCCTCAGGGGGCGAACTGAAGCTTTCTTT
.	TRBV2	TRBJ1-1	TRBD1	CASSVGTGGSAFF	TGTGCCAGCAGTGTAGGGACAGGGGGCTCGGCTTTCTTT
.	TRBV29-1	TRBJ1-2	TRBD1	CSVAQGANGYTF	TGCAGCGTTGCCCAGGGGGCTAACGGCTACACCTTC
.	TRBV6-5	TRBJ2-1	.	CASSRSYYNEQFF	TGTGCCAGCAGCCGATCGTACTACAATGAGCAGTTCTTC
.	TRBV28	TRBJ1-2	TRBD1	CASSLGYRGPYGYTF	TGTGCCAGCAGTTTAGGTTACAGGGGGCCCTATGGCTACACCTTC
.	TRBV5-8	TRBJ1-1	TRBD1	CASSHGQGVAEAFF	TGTGCCAGCAGCCACGGACAGGGGGTGGCTGAAGCTTTCTTT
.	TRBV18	TRBJ2-5	.	CASSQGETQYF	TGTGCCAGCTCCCAGGGCGAGACCCAGTACTTC
.	TRBV10-1	TRBJ2-1	TRBD2	CANLAEPYNEQFF	TGCGCCAACCTAGCGGAGCCATACAATGAGCAGTTCTTC
.	TRBV2	TRBJ2-1	.	CASSPTRTVQFF	TGTGCCAGCTCACCGACACGAACGGTGCAGTTCTTC
.	TRBV7-2	TRBJ2-1	TRBD2	CASSLEASGRFEQFF	TGTGCCAGCAGCTTAGAGGCTAGCGGGAGGTTTGAGCAGTTCTTC
.	TRBV5-1	TRBJ2-7	TRBD2	CASSGGLAVEQYF	TGCGCCAGCAGCGGGGGACTAGCCGTCGAGCAGTACTTC
.	TRBV29-1	TRBJ1-1	TRBD1	CSVEGLGQGDLTEAFF	TGCAGCGTTGAAGGGCTCGGACAGGGCGATCTTACTGAAGCTTTCTTT
.	TRBV7-8	TRBJ2-7	.	CASGRNSYEQYF	TGTGCCTCCGGGAGAAATTCCTACGAGCAGTACTTC
.	TRBV27	TRBJ1-1	TRBD1	CASSLRQGIMNTEAFF	TGTGCCAGCAGTCTTCGACAGGGAATCATGAACACTGAAGCTTTCTTT
.	TRBV6-1	TRBJ2-7	TRBD2	CASSEGLADHNYEQYF	TGTGCCAGCAGTGAAGGACTAGCGGATCACAACTACGAGCAGTACTTC
.	TRBV2	TRBJ1-6	.	CASSETAFLHF	TGTGCCAGCAGTGAAACGGCATTCCTCCACTTT
.	TRBV9	TRBJ2-3	.	CASSVGPGRITDTQYF	TGTGCCAGCAGCGTAGGGCCAGGGAGAATCACAGATACGCAGTATTTT
.	TRBV19	TRBJ1-1	.	CASSMAGDLRNTEAFF	TGTGCCAGTAGTATGGCGGGGGATCTTAGGAACACTGAAGCTTTCTTT
.	TRBV3-1/TRBV3-2	TRBJ1-2	.	CASSRAGQYGYTF	TGTGCCAGCAGCCGGGCAGGGCAGTATGGCTACACCTTC
.	TRBV9	TRBJ2-3	.	CASADGAHTDTQYF	TGTGCCAGCGCGGATGGAGCACACACAGATACGCAGTATTTT
.	TRBV12-3/TRBV12-4	TRBJ2-5	.	CASSLQVWETQYF	TGTGCCAGCAGTTTACAGGTGTGGGAGACCCAGTACTTC
.	TRBV6-2/TRBV6-3	TRBJ1-2	.	CASSYFSRGDYGYTF	TGTGCCAGCAGTTACTTTAGCCGGGGAGACTATGGCTACACCTTC
.	TRBV19	TRBJ1-5	TRBD1	CASSIGGQGVLGPQHF	TGTGCCAGTAGTATTGGGGGACAGGGGGTCCTCGGGCCCCAGCATTTT
.	TRBV18	TRBJ1-1	TRBD1	CASSRDRGPAETAFF	TGTGCCAGCTCGCGAGACAGGGGACCAGCAGAGACGGCTTTCTTT
.	TRBV7-9	TRBJ2-5	.	CASSPLSEETQYF	TGTGCCAGCAGCCCTCTATCAGAAGAGACCCAGTACTTC
few	TRBV5-4	TRBJ2-2	.	CASSFWGSTGELFF	TGTGCCAGCAGCTTCTGGGGCAGCACCGGGGAGCTGTTTTTT
.	TRBV18	TRBJ1-2	.	CASSQTGEGGYTF	TGTGCCAGCTCACAAACAGGCGAAGGTGGCTACACCTTC
.	TRBV6-4	TRBJ1-1	.	CASRIETGNTEAFF	TGTGCCAGCAGGATCGAGACAGGGAACACTGAAGCTTTCTTT
.	TRBV29-1	TRBJ1-1	.	CSVEGRNTEAFF	TGCAGCGTTGAGGGGCGGAACACTGAAGCTTTCTTT
.	TRBV19	TRBJ1-2	.	CASSIRGLDGYTF	TGTGCCAGTAGTATTCGGGGACTGGATGGCTACACCTTC
.	TRBV28	TRBJ1-2	.	CASRKGGNSGYTF	TGTGCCAGCAGGAAGGGCGGCAACTCTGGCTACACCTTC
.	TRBV18	TRBJ2-1	.	CASSPTSSSYNEQFF	TGTGCCAGCTCACCAACTTCGAGCTCCTACAATGAGCAGTTCTTC
.	TRBV19	TRBJ2-7	.	CASSIGYEQYF	TGTGCCAGTAGTATAGGCTACGAGCAGTACTTC
.	TRBV11-3	TRBJ2-1	TRBD1	CASSFSVWDSNEQFF	TGTGCCAGCAGCTTTTCCGTTTGGGACAGCAATGAGCAGTTCTTC
.	TRBV27	TRBJ2-7	.	CASSPLGASVYF	TGTGCCAGCAGTCCACTTGGAGCCTCCGTGTACTTC
.	TRBV6-2/TRBV6-3	TRBJ1-2	.	CASSGMSGYTF	TGTGCCAGCAGTGGAATGAGTGGCTACACCTTC
many	TRBV19	TRBJ2-2	.	CASSIKVAGELFF	TGTGCCAGTAGTATTAAGGTAGCCGGGGAGCTGTTTTTT
.	TRBV6-2/TRBV6-3	TRBJ1-2	.	CASSTFRDYLNYGYTF	TGTGCCAGCAGTACATTCCGGGACTATCTTAACTATGGCTACACCTTC
.	TRBV29-1	TRBJ1-2	.	CSVVRTAYGYTF	TGCAGCGTTGTTCGGACAGCCTATGGCTACACCTTC
.	TRBV23-1	TRBJ2-1	TRBD2	CASSHPIAGGPYEQFF	TGCGCCAGCAGTCACCCGATAGCGGGAGGGCCGTATGAGCAGTTCTTC
once	TRBV5-1	TRBJ1-1	.	CASSLDTNTEAFF	TGCGCCAGCAGCTTGGACACGAACACTGAAGCTTTCTTT
.	TRBV6-2/TRBV6-3	TRBJ2-7	.	CASSHPPPGGGVSYEQYF	TGTGCCAGCAGTCACCCCCCCCCGGGCGGAGGGGTCTCCTACGAGCAGTACTTC
.	TRBV12-5	TRBJ1-5	.	CASGGAIRKEQPQHF	TGTGCTAGTGGGGGGGCTATAAGGAAGGAACAGCCCCAGCATTTT